One TCR beta chain is described in this entry. Participants were aged about 18 to 90 years, lived in about 26 US areas, and enrolled virtually. In the source study's methods: Researchers report that nucleated cell counts were estimated from reference gene primer amplification. Repertoires were generated with immunoSEQ multiplex PCR, while TCRdb's copy carries only in-frame clones and drops some. V and J calls and clone size are copied from that table; D and trimming were computed from the DNA. The data show roughly 400,000 clones, about 90% seen once. The source of the sample is a study of blood T cell repertoires in COVID-19. Germline V gene data show CDR1 as SGHNT and CDR2 as YYREEE (reference sequence). The CDR3 contains 13 residues. The V and J ends lost 4 bases and 4 bases respectively, with 11 bases between them.

V gene TRBV5-4 combines with J gene TRBJ1-1; D call uncertain. This sequence originates from a woman younger than 45 who had recovered from COVID-19. Specimen: PBMCs or T cells enriched from blood (not recorded which). The CDR3 DNA is TGTGCCAGCAGCCCACCAGGTTTCACTGAAGCTTTCTTT. Its protein product is CASSPPGFTEAFF.